The 3 T cell receptor beta chains below come from one sample, sequenced in a study of Ad26.COV2.S vaccination and SARS-CoV-2 variants. Treatment indicated: 19 received Ad26.COV2.S at low or high dose, single or two shots; about five received placebo; per-sample allocation not given. Sampling took place 63 days after the first vaccine or placebo injection. Only in-frame clones appear in the TCRdb table, and some are missing; sequencing was by immunoSEQ multiplex PCR. The table has about 480,000 clones, roughly 87% seen once; the top ten hold roughly 13%. Sequencing was performed on peripheral blood, taken in a trial of Ad26.COV2.S vaccine versus placebo. The receptors stem from a person between 18 and 60 years old who received the Ad26.COV2.S COVID-19 vaccine or a placebo.

The chain couples TRBV10-3 to TRBJ1-2; TRBD1 matches at 8 bases. Germline-derived CDR1 and CDR2 are ENHRY and SYGVKD. This CDR3 is built from 14 residues. With V trimmed by 7 bases and J by 4 bases, 8 bases remained unmatched. CDR3 amino acids: CAINLDRASYGYTF. CDR3 in DNA: TGTGCCATCAATTTGGACAGGGCCTCCTATGGCTACACCTTC.

This chain joins TRBV30 and TRBJ1-6; possibly TRBD1 for D (5 bases). The germline CDR1 and CDR2 sequences are GTSNPN and SVGIG (reference sequence). CDR3 length: 13 residues. V was cut by 7 bases and J by 5 bases, with 12 bases left in between. The CDR3 spells CASSGTDNSPLHF. In DNA, the CDR3 is TGTGCCTCATCCGGGACGGATAATTCACCCCTCCACTTT.

This clone was seen a single time. This rearrangement joins TRBV20-1 to TRBJ2-3; possibly TRBD1 for D (5 bases). This CDR3 has 13 amino acids. V lost 3 bases, J lost 5 bases, and 12 bases lay in between. In germline, CDR1 is DFQATT, CDR2 SNEGSKA (reference sequence). CDR3 DNA sequence: TGCAGTGCTAGTAGGGGCCCCCTAGATACGCAGTATTTT. Translated, it gives CSASRGPLDTQYF.